The T cell receptor (beta chain) under discussion was sequenced for a study of control samples from healthy donors and cancer patients. Profiled with immunoSEQ multiplex PCR; TCRdb holds only in-frame clones, not every one. This sample carries over 150,000 clones, approximately 93% of them seen once, and the ten largest clones take about 5.6%. The TCR was taken from a man in his forties or fifties in good health. The specimen sequenced was blood.

The CDR3 reads CASGHSDEKLFF. The CDR3 DNA sequence: TGTGCTAGTGGCCACAGCGATGAAAAACTGTTTTTT. This rearrangement joins TRBV12-5 to TRBJ1-4; D not certain. This CDR3 region has 12 residues. CDR1 LGHNT and CDR2 FRNRAP come from the germline V gene. The V gene lost 6 bases and the J gene lost 6 bases, with 8 bases spanning the gap.